This T cell receptor (beta chain) was profiled in a study of T-cell reconstitution after alpha-beta-depleted transplantation in children. Germline V gives CDR1 SQVTM, CDR2 ANQGSEA. The length of the CDR3 is 13 residues. The germline V and J ends were trimmed by 6 bases and 4 bases, with 15 bases remaining between them. Preparation of the TCRbeta library involved a method that used unique molecular identifiers. TCRdb fed the PCR reads into MiXCR, producing one record per CDR3 protein. The sample carries 500,000 or so distinct CDR3 sequences, over 25% recorded once. This receptor was obtained from a human donor who donated a stem cell graft to a child with aplastic anemia. The source material was PBMCs from the stem cell graft donor, sampled from the stem cell graft. This sequence joins TRBV29-1 and TRBJ1-2, with D possibly TRBD1 on 6 matching bases. CDR3 residues: CSVGDTGGYGYTF. As DNA, the CDR3 is TGCAGCGTGGGGGACACCGGTGGCTATGGCTACACCTTC.